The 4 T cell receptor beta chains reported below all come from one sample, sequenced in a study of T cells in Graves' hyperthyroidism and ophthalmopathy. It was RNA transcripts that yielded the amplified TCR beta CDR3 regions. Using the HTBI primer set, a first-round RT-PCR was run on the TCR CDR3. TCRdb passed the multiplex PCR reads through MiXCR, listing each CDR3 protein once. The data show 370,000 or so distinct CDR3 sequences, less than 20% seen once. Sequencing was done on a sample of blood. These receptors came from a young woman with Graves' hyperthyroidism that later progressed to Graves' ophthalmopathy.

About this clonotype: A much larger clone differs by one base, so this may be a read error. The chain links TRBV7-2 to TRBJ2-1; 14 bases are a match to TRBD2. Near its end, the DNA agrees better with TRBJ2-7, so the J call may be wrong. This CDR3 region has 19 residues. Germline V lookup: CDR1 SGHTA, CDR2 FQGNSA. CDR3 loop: CASSPLGLAGVSSYNEQYF. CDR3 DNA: TGTGCCAGCAGCCCCCTGGGACTAGCGGGAGTGAGCTCCTACAATGAGCAGTACTTC.

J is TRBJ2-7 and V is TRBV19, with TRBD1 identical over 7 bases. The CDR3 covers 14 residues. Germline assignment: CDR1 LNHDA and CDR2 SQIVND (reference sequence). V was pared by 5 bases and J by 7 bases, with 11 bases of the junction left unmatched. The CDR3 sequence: CASSPRRQGEEQYF. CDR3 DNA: TGTGCCAGTAGTCCTCGGCGACAGGGTGAAGAGCAGTACTTC.

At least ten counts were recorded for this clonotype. The CDR3 bases are TGTGCCAGCAGTGCCCCGGGGGGACAAGAGACCCAGTACTTC. This sequence encodes CASSAPGGQETQYF. The chain carries TRBV6-1 and TRBJ2-5; 7 nucleotides align to TRBD2. J gave up 2 bases and V 4 bases, and 4 bases lay outside the gene matches. The CDR3 contains 14 residues. Per germline, CDR1 MNHNS and CDR2 SASEGT.

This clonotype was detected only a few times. CDR3 nucleotide sequence: TGTGCCAGCACATCGGGACAGGGGGCTTATGGCTACACCTTC. It codes for CASTSGQGAYGYTF. J is TRBJ1-2 and V is TRBV28; TRBD1 aligns across 12 bases. Trimming at V came to 7 bases and at J to 5 bases, leaving 5 bases not matched to a gene. The germline V gene has CDR1 MDHEN and CDR2 SYDVKM. The CDR3 runs to 14 residues.